The 26 T cell receptor beta chains below come from one sample, sequenced in a study of blood T cell repertoires in COVID-19. Method: immunoSEQ multiplex PCR; TCRdb's copy keeps in-frame clones and lacks some. The data contain about 160,000 clones, 75% to 85% of them singletons. Source material: PBMCs or T cells enriched from blood (not recorded which). The receptors here all came from a woman aged 55-69 years who had recovered from COVID-19.

This clone was seen more than once but under ten times. The J gene is TRBJ1-6, the V gene TRBV24-1; D gene unclear. Germline loops: CDR1 KGHDR, CDR2 SFDVKD. Trimming left V 5 bases short and J 5 bases short, with 6 bases between. The CDR3 is 13 amino acids. The DNA for the CDR3 is TGTGCCACCAGTGCGAAGCATAATTCACCCCTCCACTTT. Encoded protein: CATSAKHNSPLHF.

J is TRBJ1-5 and V is TRBV12-5; D is perhaps TRBD1 (5 bases). Germline-derived CDR1 and CDR2 are LGHNT and FRNRAP. V was shortened by 5 bases and J by 4 bases, with 9 bases between the two germline ends. This CDR3 is 13 amino acids long. CDR3 region: CASGGAVNQPQHF. The CDR3 DNA follows: TGTGCTAGTGGTGGGGCAGTAAATCAGCCCCAGCATTTT.

The genes are TRBV5-8 and TRBJ1-2, with D perhaps matching TRBD1 (5 bases). V dropped 2 bases and J dropped 6 bases, with 11 bases sitting between them. CDR3 length equals 13 residues. Germline CDR1 reads SGHTS; CDR2 reads YDEGEE. The CDR3 reads CASSFGGSDGYTF. For the CDR3, the DNA is TGTGCCAGCAGCTTTGGGGGGAGCGATGGCTACACCTTC. The variable domain in full, completed from reference TRBV5-8 and TRBJ1-2, reads EAGVTQSPTHLIKTRGQQATLRCSPISGHTSVYWYQQALGLGLQFLLWYDEGEERNRGNFPPRFSGRQFPNYSSELNVNALELEDSALYLCASSFGGSDGYTFGSGTRLTVV.

This rearrangement joins TRBV6-5 to TRBJ1-1, with 10 positions matching TRBD1. The junction had 11 bases not matched to a gene; V was cut back by 8 bases and J by 5 bases. The CDR3 is made up of 15 amino acids. CDR1 and CDR2 from the germline V gene are MNHEY and SVGAGI. CDR3 nucleotides: TGTGCCAGCTCGGGACAGGGGCTGGTGGGGACTGAAGCTTTCTTT. Amino acids: CASSGQGLVGTEAFF.

The chain joins TRBV27 to TRBJ1-2; tentatively, D is TRBD1 (5 bases). With 6 bases removed from V and 2 bases from J, the gap between germline ends came to 13 bases. Germline V gene lookup returns CDR1 MNHEY and CDR2 SMNVEV (reference sequence). The CDR3 extends over 14 amino acids. CDR3 bases: TGTGCCAGCAGGGCCAGGGCTTCAAACTATGGCTACACCTTC. It yields the protein CASRARASNYGYTF.

This sequence joins TRBV29-1 and TRBJ2-7; 9 bases are shared with TRBD1. J was trimmed by 3 bases and V by 4 bases; bases with no gene match: 4. The germline V gene has CDR1 SQVTM and CDR2 ANQGSEA. This CDR3 contains 13 residues. This CDR3 is CSVVLDRGYEQYF. The CDR3 bases are TGCAGCGTTGTTTTGGACAGGGGCTACGAGCAGTACTTC.

CDR3 residues: CASSEPATDEKLFF. The CDR3 DNA sequence: TGTGCCAGCAGTGAACCTGCGACAGATGAAAAACTGTTTTTT. The chain employs TRBV25-1 and TRBJ1-4, with D tentatively TRBD1 (5 bases). The CDR3 has 14 amino acids. The germline V and J ends were trimmed by 2 bases and 6 bases, with 10 bases remaining between them. Per germline, CDR1 MGHDK and CDR2 SYGVNS.

The gene calls are TRBV6-5 and TRBJ1-5; D is unclear. V was shortened by 2 bases and J by 2 bases, with 10 bases between the two germline ends. The CDR3 consists of 15 residues. Germline CDR1 and CDR2: MNHEY and SVGAGI. The CDR3 bases are TGTGCCAGCAGTTACGCCCTTCAGGGCAATCAGCCCCAGCATTTT. It is translated as CASSYALQGNQPQHF.

This clone was observed a handful of times. This chain joins TRBV4-1 and TRBJ1-5; weak D call: TRBD1 (5 bases). Trimming shortened V by 4 bases and J by 5 bases, and 18 bases separated the two germline ends. The CDR3 consists of 16 residues. Germline assignment: CDR1 MGHRA and CDR2 YSYEKL. In nucleotides, the CDR3 is TGCGCCAGCAGCCCAGAGTGGTCAGGGAGGGATCAGCCCCAGCATTTT. It is translated as CASSPEWSGRDQPQHF.

The V call is TRBV21-1, the J call TRBJ2-7; the table's D call TRBD1 went unverified against the DNA. TRBV21-1 is labeled a pseudogene. The CDR3 has 14 amino acids. The CDR3 reads CASSPRTGSYEQYF. The CDR3 region has the DNA TGTGCCAGCAGCCCGCGGACAGGGTCCTACGAGCAGTACTTC.

This chain connects TRBV5-4 to TRBJ2-3; 9 nucleotides align to TRBD1. CDR1 SGHNT and CDR2 YYREEE come from the germline V gene (reference sequence). The length of the CDR3 is 14 residues. Losses at the gene ends were 6 bases for V and 3 bases for J; bases not matched to a gene: 5. The chain's CDR3 is CASTLGQGTDTQYF. CDR3 bases: TGTGCCAGCACCCTTGGACAGGGGACAGATACGCAGTATTTT.

This chain connects TRBV4-1 to TRBJ2-3, with 8 bases aligning to TRBD1. Unmatched junction bases numbered 10, after V lost 3 bases and J lost 2 bases. The CDR3 is made up of 17 amino acids. From germline, CDR1 is MGHRA and CDR2 YSYEKL. The CDR3 coding sequence is TGCGCCAGCAGCCAGGGGGGACAGGACTACTTCACAGATACGCAGTATTTT. This encodes CASSQGGQDYFTDTQYF.

V is TRBV14 and J is TRBJ2-7, with 8 bases matching TRBD1. CDR3 length equals 15 residues. The J segment lost 6 bases and the V segment lost 0 bases, leaving 7 bases of the junction unmatched. CDR1 SGHDN and CDR2 FVKESK come from the germline V gene. CDR3: CASSQDWQGASEQYF. The CDR3 coding sequence is TGTGCCAGCAGCCAAGATTGGCAGGGGGCCTCCGAGCAGTACTTC.

The V and J genes are TRBV9 and TRBJ2-1; 7 bases agree with TRBD1. Germline CDR1 is SGDLS and CDR2 is YYNGEE. CDR3 length equals 15 residues. V trimming: 0 bases; J trimming: 8 bases; junction bases outside the gene matches: 8. DNA for the CDR3: TGTGCCAGCAGCGTAGGGATACAGGGGATACATGAGCAGTTCTTC. Protein sequence: CASSVGIQGIHEQFF. The complete variable domain, with remaining parts taken from reference TRBV9 and TRBJ2-1, reads DSGVTQTPKHLITATGQRVTLRCSPRSGDLSVYWYQQSLDQGLQFLIQYYNGEERAKGNILERFSAQQFPDLHSELNLSSLELGDSALYFCASSVGIQGIHEQFFGPGTRLTVL.

This sequence joins TRBV5-3 and TRBJ2-2; 10 positions match TRBD2. TRBV5-3 counts as an open reading frame of uncertain function. Trimming removed 4 bases from V and 4 bases from J; junction bases left unmatched: 7. This CDR3 spans 16 amino acids. The CDR3 DNA sequence: TGTGCCAGAAGCCTGAGCGGGGGGGCTTGCACCGGGGAGCTGTTTTTT. Translated: CARSLSGGACTGELFF.

The J gene is TRBJ1-1, the V gene TRBV27, with D maybe TRBD1 (5 bases). Trimming cost V 5 bases and J 4 bases, with 20 bases left between them. From germline, CDR1 is MNHEY and CDR2 SMNVEV (reference sequence). CDR3 length: 16 amino acids. Here the CDR3 reads CASSTASRGSGTEAFF. CDR3 bases: TGTGCCAGCAGTACCGCCTCCCGGGGGTCGGGCACTGAAGCTTTCTTT.

This chain connects TRBV6-5 to TRBJ1-1, with TRBD1 matching 11 bases. V gave up 5 bases and J gave up 3 bases; unmatched junction bases: 5. The CDR3 consists of 15 residues. Germline V gives CDR1 MNHEY, CDR2 SVGAGI. CDR3 in amino acids: CASSTGQGAYTEAFF. The CDR3 nucleotides are TGTGCCAGCAGTACAGGACAGGGGGCTTACACTGAAGCTTTCTTT.

The V gene is TRBV5-1, the J gene TRBJ1-5; TRBD1 agrees at 8 bases. Per germline, CDR1 SGHRS and CDR2 YFSETQ. The CDR3 extends over 17 amino acids. The V segment lost 0 bases and the J segment 2 bases; nucleotides outside the gene matches: 7. The chain's CDR3 is CASSLDPPGQGNQPQHF. DNA for the CDR3: TGCGCCAGCAGCTTGGACCCTCCGGGACAGGGCAATCAGCCCCAGCATTTT.

As concerns this clone: This sample includes further DNA sequences coding for the same CDR3. As DNA, the CDR3 is TGTGCCAGCAGTTACTCGAGGACGGGGGGTGGTGAGCAGTACTTC. It encodes CASSYSRTGGGEQYF. The V and J genes are TRBV6-5 and TRBJ2-7, with TRBD2 identical over 7 bases. The ends lost 0 bases at V and 7 bases at J; junction bases unmatched: 9. This CDR3 has 15 residues. CDR1 is MNHEY and CDR2 is SVGAGI in the germline V gene.

CDR3 DNA sequence: TGCAGCGTTGAAGAACTAAGTAGGCAGACCCAGTACTTC. Amino acid sequence: CSVEELSRQTQYF. The chain links TRBV29-1 to TRBJ2-5; D is unclear. The V and J ends lost 0 bases and 6 bases respectively, with 11 bases between them. The CDR3 is 13 residues long. Germline lookup yields CDR1 SQVTM and CDR2 ANQGSEA.

This chain connects TRBV15 to TRBJ1-3; weak D call: TRBD1 (6 bases). Germline V CDR1 and CDR2: LNHNV, YYDKDF (reference sequence). V lost 0 bases and J 4 bases, leaving 10 bases between the germline ends. CDR3 length: 15 amino acids. The DNA of the CDR3 is TGTGCCACCAGCAGAGATCAAGGGGGAGGAAACACCATATATTTT. It is translated as CATSRDQGGGNTIYF.

CDR3 DNA sequence: TGTGCCAGCGGCTCCCACGAGCAGTTCTTC. It yields the protein CASGSHEQFF. V gene TRBV12-3 or TRBV12-4 combines with J gene TRBJ2-1; D gene ambiguous. V lost 8 bases, J lost 10 bases, and 9 bases lay in between. This CDR3 contains 10 residues.

In this sample, this clone turned up a few times. The V and J genes are TRBV5-1 and TRBJ1-1; tentatively, D is TRBD1 (6 bases). V dropped 0 bases and J dropped 10 bases, with 19 bases sitting between them. The CDR3 is 15 residues long. Germline V gene sequence: CDR1 SGHRS, CDR2 YFSETQ. CDR3 DNA sequence: TGCGCCAGCAGCTTGGCCTTTACACAGGGAGTTGGAGCTTTCTTT. This encodes CASSLAFTQGVGAFF.

The chain joins TRBV6-5 to TRBJ2-6; 9 bases agree with TRBD1. The germline gives CDR1 MNHEY, CDR2 SVGAGI. The V segment lost 10 bases and the J segment 0 bases; nucleotides outside the gene matches: 4. The length of the CDR3 is 15 residues. The CDR3: CATTGGHSGANVLTF. CDR3 nucleotides: TGTGCCACCACAGGGGGCCACTCTGGGGCCAACGTCCTGACTTTC.

J is TRBJ2-4 and V is TRBV25-1; D is ambiguous. CDR3 length: 15 residues. Trimming removed 3 bases at V and 7 bases at J, with 16 bases between. Germline CDR1 is MGHDK and CDR2 is SYGVNS. The CDR3 protein is CASSEAVGGGNIQYF. The CDR3 DNA reads TGTGCCAGCAGTGAGGCAGTCGGCGGTGGGAACATTCAGTACTTC.

The rearrangement joins TRBV29-1 to TRBJ1-1; 7 nucleotides line up with TRBD1. The V gene's germline CDR1 is SQVTM and CDR2 ANQGSEA. V lost 8 bases, J lost 4 bases, and 10 bases stayed unmatched. The CDR3 length is 13 residues. The CDR3 region has the DNA TGCAGCTCAACAGGAACAGGGGCCACTGAAGCTTTCTTT. Amino acids: CSSTGTGATEAFF.